The 13 T cell receptor beta chains below were found in one sample sequenced in a study of early T cells in non-severe SARS-CoV-2 infection. MiXCR, applied by TCRdb to the 5' RACE reads, yields one record per CDR3 protein. The sample carries tens of thousands of distinct CDR3 sequences, around 5.2% recorded once. Sequencing was carried out using whole blood. The origin of the receptors is an adult who was a healthcare worker with PCR-confirmed SARS-CoV-2 infection or an uninfected control (not recorded which).

This clonotype has ten or more counts. V and J are TRBV4-1 and TRBJ2-3; D is undetermined. Per the germline V gene, CDR1 is MGHRA and CDR2 is YSYEKL. The length of the CDR3 is 14 residues. Trimming pared 1 base from V and 4 bases from J, leaving 9 bases between. CDR3 loop: CASSQADGADTQYF. CDR3 DNA sequence: TGCGCCAGCAGCCAAGCTGACGGCGCAGATACGCAGTATTTT.

This clonotype occurred a few times. The chain is built from TRBV6-5 and TRBJ2-1; 9 nucleotides agree with TRBD2. In germline, CDR1 is MNHEY, CDR2 SVGAGI. The CDR3 is made up of 14 amino acids. Germline trimming cut 5 bases from V and 9 bases from J; bases unmatched to any gene: 8. DNA for the CDR3: TGTGCCAGCAGTCTTAGCGGGAGCAGTAGTGAGCAGTTCTTC. It codes for CASSLSGSSSEQFF.

The chain is built from TRBV5-1 and TRBJ2-2; tentatively, D is TRBD2 (6 bases). Trimming stripped 3 bases from V and 5 bases from J, with 20 bases between. The CDR3 is 17 residues long. Germline V gene data show CDR1 as SGHRS and CDR2 as YFSETQ. CDR3 DNA sequence: TGCGCCAGCAGCTGGAGACAGATCCCGGGGGTTACCGGGGAGCTGTTTTTT. Translating gives CASSWRQIPGVTGELFF.

This clonotype was seen more than once but under ten times. This rearrangement joins TRBV5-1 to TRBJ1-6; D not resolved. V lost 3 bases and J lost 8, with 12 bases in between. The CDR3 length is 14 residues. Germline-derived CDR1 and CDR2 are SGHRS and YFSETQ. The chain's CDR3 is CASSSTWADSPLHF. CDR3 DNA sequence: TGCGCCAGCAGCTCCACTTGGGCGGATTCACCCCTCCACTTT.

This clonotype was detected only a few times. The J gene is TRBJ1-6, the V gene TRBV19; D remains unclear. Germline lookup yields CDR1 LNHDA and CDR2 SQIVND (reference sequence). This CDR3 comprises 13 residues. The V gene lost 3 bases and the J gene lost 14 bases, with 14 bases spanning the gap. The CDR3 sequence is CASSIGMVTTLHF. CDR3 sequence (DNA): TGTGCCAGTAGTATTGGAATGGTGACCACCCTCCACTTT.

This clonotype has only a few counts. This chain links TRBV3-1 with TRBJ1-6; the D is unclear. The V gene's germline CDR1 is LGHDT and CDR2 YNNKEL (reference sequence). The CDR3 runs to 15 residues. V was clipped by 1 base and J by 1 base, with 5 bases between them. Here the CDR3 reads CASSQAGSYNSPLHF. DNA for the CDR3: TGTGCCAGCAGCCAAGCGGGGTCCTATAATTCACCCCTCCACTTT. The complete variable domain, with remaining parts taken from reference TRBV3-1 and TRBJ1-6, reads DTAVSQTPKYLVTQMGNDKSIKCEQNLGHDTMYWYKQDSKKFLKIMFSYNNKELIINETVPNRFSPKSPDKAHLNLHINSLELGDSAVYFCASSQAGSYNSPLHFGNGTRLTVT.

In its sample, this clonotype was seen many times. The chain links TRBV6-5 to TRBJ2-5; perhaps TRBD1 as D (6 bases). V dropped 7 bases and J dropped 9 bases, with 27 bases sitting between them. In germline, CDR1 is MNHEY, CDR2 SVGAGI. The length of the CDR3 is 16 residues. CDR3 in amino acids: CASTPDRLGYRGAQYF. As DNA, the CDR3 is TGTGCCAGCACCCCGGACAGACTTGGCTACAGAGGGGCCCAGTACTTC.

In its sample, this clonotype was seen many times. The rearrangement uses TRBV7-6 and TRBJ2-2; no definite D call. With 1 base removed from V and 0 bases from J, the gap between germline ends came to 3 bases. The CDR3 loop spans 14 amino acids. Germline V gene data show CDR1 as SGHVS and CDR2 as FNYEAQ. The CDR3 bases are TGTGCCAGCAGCTTAGGTGCGAACACCGGGGAGCTGTTTTTT. It specifies CASSLGANTGELFF.

This clonotype was picked up a small number of times. This chain joins TRBV18 and TRBJ2-7; a weak D match, TRBD2 (6 bases). The CDR3 covers 14 residues. Trimming pared 2 bases from V and 4 bases from J, leaving 12 bases between. CDR1 is KGHSH and CDR2 is LQKENI in the germline V gene. CDR3 DNA sequence: TGTGCCAGCTCACCAGGAGGGGTCCCATACGAGCAGTACTTC. Translated: CASSPGGVPYEQYF. The variable domain in full, completed from reference TRBV18 and TRBJ2-7, reads NAGVMQNPRHLVRRRGQEARLRCSPMKGHSHVYWYRQLPEEGLKFMVYLQKENIIDESGMPKERFSAEFPKEGPSILRIQQVVRGDSAAYFCASSPGGVPYEQYFGPGTRLTVT.

The genes are TRBV5-1 and TRBJ1-1; D is undetermined. The germline CDR1 and CDR2 sequences are SGHRS and YFSETQ. Trimming left V 0 bases short and J 6 bases short, with 9 bases between. This CDR3 has 13 amino acids. The CDR3 DNA reads TGCGCCAGCAGCTTGGCCTCTTCCCCTGAAGCTTTCTTT. Protein: CASSLASSPEAFF.

This clonotype was counted at least ten times. V and J are TRBV2 and TRBJ2-5; D perhaps matches TRBD1 (6 bases). This CDR3 has 15 residues. V dropped 6 bases and J dropped 5 bases, with 19 bases sitting between them. Germline values: CDR1 SNHLY, CDR2 FYNNEI. The CDR3 sequence is CASRPRDMVAETQYF. CDR3 DNA sequence: TGTGCCAGCAGACCAAGGGACATGGTGGCGGAGACCCAGTACTTC.

V is TRBV29-1 and J is TRBJ2-7, with D maybe TRBD1 (6 bases). CDR1 is SQVTM and CDR2 is ANQGSEA in the germline V gene. V gave up 4 bases and J gave up 2 bases, with 18 bases separating them. The CDR3 covers 15 residues. The CDR3 loop reads CSVVPGTFGTYEQYF. CDR3 nucleotide sequence: TGCAGCGTTGTACCGGGGACATTCGGCACCTACGAGCAGTACTTC.

This clonotype occurred many times. This rearrangement joins TRBV20-1 to TRBJ2-5, with D tentatively TRBD1 (6 bases). Trimming cost V 3 bases and J 5 bases, with 16 bases left between them. The germline gives CDR1 DFQATT, CDR2 SNEGSKA (reference sequence). CDR3 length: 14 residues. As DNA, the CDR3 is TGCAGTGCTAGCTGGGACATGCTCAGGGAGACCCAGTACTTC. Translating gives CSASWDMLRETQYF.